This TCR beta chain was observed in a study of graft-versus-host responses after intestinal transplantation. Overall study: For 2 to 4 years after anti-thymocyte globulin induction, all recipients took tacrolimus and steroids. Broader study findings: HvG clone declines early post-transplant were associated with peak circulating GvH levels. GvH clones surfaced in recipient marrow, some emerging earlier in ileum or blood.

As regards this clone: Its matching antigen is unknown.

Trimming removed 2 bases from V and 6 bases from J; junction bases left unmatched: 8. CDR3 length equals 15 residues. Germline CDR1 and CDR2: MNHNY and SVGAGI (reference sequence). The repertoire was sequenced with immunoSEQ multiplex PCR; TCRdb's copy has only in-frame clones and lacks some. The sample shows 25,000 to 30,000 clones, 82% of them seen only once. This rearrangement joins TRBV6-6 to TRBJ1-1; 8 bases map to TRBD1. This specimen consisted of unstimulated CD4+ T cells sorted from spleen or lymph node cells, obtained before intestinal transplant. The receptor's source is a human donor who received an intestinal transplant. CDR3 coding DNA: TGTGCCAGCAGTTACAAAGTCAACAGGGGGTCTGAAGCTTTCTTT. This codes for CASSYKVNRGSEAFF.